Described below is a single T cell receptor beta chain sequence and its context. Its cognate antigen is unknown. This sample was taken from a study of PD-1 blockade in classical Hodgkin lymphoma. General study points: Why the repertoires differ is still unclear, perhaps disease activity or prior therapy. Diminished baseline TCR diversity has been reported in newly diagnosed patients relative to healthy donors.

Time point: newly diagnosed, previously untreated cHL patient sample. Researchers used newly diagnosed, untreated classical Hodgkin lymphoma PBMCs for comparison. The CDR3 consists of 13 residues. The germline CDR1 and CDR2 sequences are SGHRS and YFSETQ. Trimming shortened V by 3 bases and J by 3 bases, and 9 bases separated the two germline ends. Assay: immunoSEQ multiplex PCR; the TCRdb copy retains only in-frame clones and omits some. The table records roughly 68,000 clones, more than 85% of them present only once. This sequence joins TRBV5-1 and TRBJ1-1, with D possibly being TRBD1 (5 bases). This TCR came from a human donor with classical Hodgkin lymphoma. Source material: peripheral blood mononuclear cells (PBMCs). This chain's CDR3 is CASSSTEYTEAFF. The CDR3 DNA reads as TGCGCCAGCAGCTCGACAGAGTACACTGAAGCTTTCTTT.